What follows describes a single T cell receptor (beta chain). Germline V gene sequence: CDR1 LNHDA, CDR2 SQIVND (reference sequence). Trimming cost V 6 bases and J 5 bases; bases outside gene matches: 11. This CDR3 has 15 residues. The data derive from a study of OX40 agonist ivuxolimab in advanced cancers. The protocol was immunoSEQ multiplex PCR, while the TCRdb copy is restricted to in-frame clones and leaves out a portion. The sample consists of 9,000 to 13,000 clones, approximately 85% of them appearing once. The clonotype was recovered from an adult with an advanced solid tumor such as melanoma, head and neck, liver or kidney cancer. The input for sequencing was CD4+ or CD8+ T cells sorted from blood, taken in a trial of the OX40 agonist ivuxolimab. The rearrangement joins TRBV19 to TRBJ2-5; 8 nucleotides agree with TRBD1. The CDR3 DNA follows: TGTGCCAGTAGCCGACCAGGGGGCTTGGGTGAGACCCAGTACTTC. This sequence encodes CASSRPGGLGETQYF.